This T cell receptor beta chain was recorded in a study of cytomegalovirus exposure and HLA in healthy donors. Findings and limits, study-wide: Associated with cytomegalovirus, according to the listing, were some 150 TCR beta chains. Specificity of a few CMV-associated chains for CMV antigens was verified in vitro.

It was with 60 Vbeta and 13 Jbeta primers that the PCR ran. Original handling: A follow-up analysis tallied about 88 million unique TCR beta chains, 9 million to 11 million shared. The data were produced by immunoSEQ multiplex PCR, yet TCRdb's version contains in-frame clones alone and is incomplete. V and J calls and clone size are copied from that table; D and trimming were computed from the DNA. This sample has about 260,000 clones, with roughly 81% found just once. With respect to this clone: What it binds is unknown.

CDR1 and CDR2 (germline): MDHEN, SYDVKM. V was cut by 2 bases and J by 4 bases, with 12 bases left in between. This CDR3 contains 14 residues. The sequenced material came from PBMCs. The receptor comes from a woman aged 40 to 49 in good health and CMV-seropositive. The rearrangement joins TRBV28 to TRBJ2-7; a weak D match, TRBD1 (5 bases). As DNA, the CDR3 is TGTGCCAGCAGTTTAAGTGGACACCGATACGAGCAGTACTTC. It is translated as CASSLSGHRYEQYF.